This is a list of T cell receptor beta chains from one sample in a study of metastatic and nonmetastatic thyroid tumors. Using MiXCR, TCRdb reanalyzed the PCR reads. Found here are roughly 14,000 clones, around 25% of them singletons; the top ten hold more than 10%. Material for sequencing was tumor tissue. The receptors were sampled from a female donor with papillary thyroid cancer or a benign thyroid nodule (not recorded which). Some clones in this sample may be carry-over from other donors' samples. The CDR3 runs from the conserved cysteine through the conserved F or W. A D gene is named only where the DNA matches it firmly.

V	J	D	CDR3
TRBV12-3/TRBV12-4	TRBJ1-1	TRBD1	CASSRTGNTEAFF
TRBV5-1	TRBJ2-1	TRBD2	CASSSGLAGTPYNEQFF
TRBV9	TRBJ2-1	TRBD2	CASSVSPGLADNEQFF
TRBV2	TRBJ2-3	TRBD2	CASKYWREGLGGTYTQYF
TRBV20-1	TRBJ2-7	TRBD2	CSATNVTSWRAVNEQYF
TRBV19	TRBJ2-6	TRBD1	CAIGTTGAGANVLTF
TRBV10-2	TRBJ2-7	-	CASTPGTVSYEQYF
TRBV7-9	TRBJ2-7	TRBD2	CASSSGLAGVPQYF
TRBV12-3/TRBV12-4	TRBJ1-5	-	CASSLEGAGQPQHF
TRBV6-2/TRBV6-3	TRBJ1-5	-	CASSRERVQPQHF
TRBV4-2	TRBJ2-7	-	CASISYVGPGGRTYEQYF
TRBV28	TRBJ1-5	TRBD1	CASWRTGEDQPQHF
TRBV20-1	TRBJ2-7	-	CSALSMDSYEPYF
TRBV7-9	TRBJ2-3	-	CASSYHGADTQYF
TRBV12-3/TRBV12-4	TRBJ1-2	-	CASSLSVGTPYGYTF
TRBV5-6	TRBJ1-5	-	CASSSWRDRGQPQHF
TRBV25-1	TRBJ1-6	-	CASSEWGIGTFSYNSPLHF
TRBV6-4	TRBJ2-2	TRBD1	CASSPGTGGGELFF
TRBV28	TRBJ2-1	TRBD1	CASSPMGQGYNEQFF
TRBV6-1	TRBJ2-7	TRBD2	CASSTRPGLAKQYF
TRBV6-4	TRBJ2-1	TRBD2	CASSDGAGEYNEQFF
TRBV20-1	TRBJ2-3	TRBD2	CSAAPEGLAPDTQYF
TRBV19	TRBJ1-1	-	CASSDPGPEAFF
TRBV6-6	TRBJ2-1	-	CASSYEVNEQFF
TRBV5-1	TRBJ2-5	TRBD1	CARRPGTGVRETQYF
TRBV27	TRBJ1-6	-	CASTRFWGDDSPLHF
TRBV20-1	TRBJ1-1	TRBD1	CSARDDRETEAFF
TRBV18	TRBJ2-7	-	CASSPRKGSSSYEQYF
TRBV12-3/TRBV12-4	TRBJ1-5	-	CASSPQGREPQHF
TRBV20-1	TRBJ2-1	TRBD2	CSARDLPGGPGDEQFF
TRBV20-1	TRBJ2-7	TRBD2	CIATRTSGTSDQYF
TRBV18	TRBJ1-1	-	CASSPQGGTEAFF
TRBV30	TRBJ2-1	TRBD2	CAWSTSGGPQEQFF